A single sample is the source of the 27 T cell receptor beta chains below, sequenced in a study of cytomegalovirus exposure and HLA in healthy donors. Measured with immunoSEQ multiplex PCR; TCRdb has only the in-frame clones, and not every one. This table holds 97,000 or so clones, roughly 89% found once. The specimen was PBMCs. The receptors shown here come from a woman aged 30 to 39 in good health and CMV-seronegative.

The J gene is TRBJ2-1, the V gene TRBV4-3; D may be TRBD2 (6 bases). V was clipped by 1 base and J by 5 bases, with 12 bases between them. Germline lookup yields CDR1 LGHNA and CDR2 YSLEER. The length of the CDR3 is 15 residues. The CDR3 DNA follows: TGCGCCAGCAGCCAAGTCCAGCGGGCAGACAATGAGCAGTTCTTC. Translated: CASSQVQRADNEQFF.

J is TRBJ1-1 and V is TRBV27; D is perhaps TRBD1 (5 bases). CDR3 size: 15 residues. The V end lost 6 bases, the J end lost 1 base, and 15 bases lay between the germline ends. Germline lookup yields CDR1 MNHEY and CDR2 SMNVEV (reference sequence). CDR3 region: CASSNYRTGNTEAFF. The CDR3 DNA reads TGTGCCAGCAGCAATTACCGAACAGGGAACACTGAAGCTTTCTTT.

This CDR3 is CASSVRGANEKLFF. The CDR3 nucleotides read TGTGCCAGCAGCGTCAGGGGTGCTAATGAAAAACTGTTTTTT. This chain links TRBV5-4 with TRBJ1-4; possible D gene TRBD1, 6 bases. CDR3 size: 14 residues. The ends were cut back, 4 bases at V and 3 bases at J, with 10 bases in the middle. Per germline, CDR1 SGHNT and CDR2 YYREEE (reference sequence).

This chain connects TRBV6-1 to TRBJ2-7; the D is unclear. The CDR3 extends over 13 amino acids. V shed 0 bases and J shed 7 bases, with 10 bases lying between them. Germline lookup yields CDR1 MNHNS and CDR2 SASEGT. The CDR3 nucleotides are TGTGCCAGCAGTGAAGCGGGTAGGCGGGAGCAGTACTTC. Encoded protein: CASSEAGRREQYF.

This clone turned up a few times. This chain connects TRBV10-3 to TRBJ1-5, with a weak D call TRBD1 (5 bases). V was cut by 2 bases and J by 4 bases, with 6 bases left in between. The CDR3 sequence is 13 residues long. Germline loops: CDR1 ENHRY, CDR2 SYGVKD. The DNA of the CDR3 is TGTGCCATCAGTGAGGCAGGGAATCAGCCCCAGCATTTT. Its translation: CAISEAGNQPQHF.

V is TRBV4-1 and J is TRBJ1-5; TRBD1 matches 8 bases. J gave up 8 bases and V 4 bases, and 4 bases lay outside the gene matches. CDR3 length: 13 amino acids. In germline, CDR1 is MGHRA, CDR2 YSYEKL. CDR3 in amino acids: CASSPGGGKPQHF. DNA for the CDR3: TGCGCCAGCAGCCCAGGGGGCGGAAAGCCCCAGCATTTT.

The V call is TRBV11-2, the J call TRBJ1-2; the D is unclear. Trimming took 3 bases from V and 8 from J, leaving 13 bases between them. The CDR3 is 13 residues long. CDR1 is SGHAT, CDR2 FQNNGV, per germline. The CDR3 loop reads CASSFPGGGGYTF. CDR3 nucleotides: TGTGCCAGCAGCTTCCCCGGCGGTGGGGGCTACACCTTC.

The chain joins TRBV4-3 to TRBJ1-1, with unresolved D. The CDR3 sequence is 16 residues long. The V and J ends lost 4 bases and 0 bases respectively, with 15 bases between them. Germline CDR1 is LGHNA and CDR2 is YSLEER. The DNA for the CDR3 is TGCGCCAGCAGCCTCCTAGGAACGAGATTGAACACTGAAGCTTTCTTT. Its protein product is CASSLLGTRLNTEAFF.

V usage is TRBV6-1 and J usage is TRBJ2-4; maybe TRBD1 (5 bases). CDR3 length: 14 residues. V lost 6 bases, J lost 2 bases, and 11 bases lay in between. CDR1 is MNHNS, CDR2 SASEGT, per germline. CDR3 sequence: CASRTVKTKNIQYF. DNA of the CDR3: TGTGCCAGCAGGACAGTAAAGACCAAAAACATTCAGTACTTC.

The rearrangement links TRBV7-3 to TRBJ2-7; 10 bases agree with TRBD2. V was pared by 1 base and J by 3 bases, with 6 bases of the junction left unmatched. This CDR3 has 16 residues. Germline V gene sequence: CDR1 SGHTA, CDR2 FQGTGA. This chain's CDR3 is CASSLRGTSALYEQYF. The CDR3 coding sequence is TGTGCCAGCAGCTTAAGAGGGACTAGCGCCCTCTACGAGCAGTACTTC.

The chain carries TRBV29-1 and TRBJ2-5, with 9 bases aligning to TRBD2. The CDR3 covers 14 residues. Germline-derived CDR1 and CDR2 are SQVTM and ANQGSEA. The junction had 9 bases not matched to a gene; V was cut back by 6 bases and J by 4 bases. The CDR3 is CSVGGGAGGETQYF. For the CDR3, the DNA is TGCAGCGTCGGCGGGGGGGCCGGGGGAGAGACCCAGTACTTC.

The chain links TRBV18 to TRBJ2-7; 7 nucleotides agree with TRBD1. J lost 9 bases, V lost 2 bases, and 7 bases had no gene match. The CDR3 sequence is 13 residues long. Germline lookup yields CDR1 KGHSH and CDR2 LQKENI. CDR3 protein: CASSPEGGHSQYF. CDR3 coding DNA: TGTGCCAGCTCACCAGAAGGGGGCCATTCGCAGTACTTC. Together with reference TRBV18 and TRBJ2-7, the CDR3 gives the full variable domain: NAGVMQNPRHLVRRRGQEARLRCSPMKGHSHVYWYRQLPEEGLKFMVYLQKENIIDESGMPKERFSAEFPKEGPSILRIQQVVRGDSAAYFCASSPEGGHSQYFGPGTRLTVT.

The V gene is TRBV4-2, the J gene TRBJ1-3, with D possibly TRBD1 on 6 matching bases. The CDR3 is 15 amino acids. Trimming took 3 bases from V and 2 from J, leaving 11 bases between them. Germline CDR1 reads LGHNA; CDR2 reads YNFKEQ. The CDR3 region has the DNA TGTGCCAGCAGCCAGAACAGGGACCCTGGAAACACCATATATTTT. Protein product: CASSQNRDPGNTIYF.

CDR3: CASSYTTQGNTEAFF. The CDR3 DNA reads as TGTGCCAGCAGTTATACGACCCAGGGTAACACTGAAGCTTTCTTT. This chain uses TRBV6-6 with TRBJ1-1; D is perhaps TRBD1 (5 bases). V lost 3 bases and J lost 2, with 13 bases in between. Germline loops: CDR1 MNHNY, CDR2 SVGAGI (reference sequence). This CDR3 has 15 residues.

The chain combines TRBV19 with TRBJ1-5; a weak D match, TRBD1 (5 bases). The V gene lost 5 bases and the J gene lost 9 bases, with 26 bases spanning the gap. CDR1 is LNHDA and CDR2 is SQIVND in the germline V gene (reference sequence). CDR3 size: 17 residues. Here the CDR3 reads CASSPAGRLTMARPQHF. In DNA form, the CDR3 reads TGTGCCAGTAGTCCCGCGGGACGGCTAACGATGGCGCGGCCCCAGCATTTT. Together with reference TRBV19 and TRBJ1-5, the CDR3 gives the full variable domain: DGGITQSPKYLFRKEGQNVTLSCEQNLNHDAMYWYRQDPGQGLRLIYYSQIVNDFQKGDIAEGYSVSREKKESFPLTVTSAQKNPTAFYLCASSPAGRLTMARPQHFGDGTRLSIL.

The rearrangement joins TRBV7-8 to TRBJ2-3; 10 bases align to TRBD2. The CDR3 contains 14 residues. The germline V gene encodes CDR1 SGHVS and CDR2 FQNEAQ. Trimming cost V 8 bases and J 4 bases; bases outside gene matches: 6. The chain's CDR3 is CASRASGGADTQYF. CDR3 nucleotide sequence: TGTGCCAGCCGTGCTAGCGGGGGTGCAGATACGCAGTATTTT.

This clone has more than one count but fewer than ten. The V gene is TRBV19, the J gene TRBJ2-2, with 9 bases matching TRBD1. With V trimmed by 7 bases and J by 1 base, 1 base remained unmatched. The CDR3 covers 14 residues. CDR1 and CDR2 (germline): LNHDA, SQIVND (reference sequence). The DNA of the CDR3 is TGTGCCAGTAAGGGACAGGGGAACACCGGGGAGCTGTTTTTT. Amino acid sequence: CASKGQGNTGELFF. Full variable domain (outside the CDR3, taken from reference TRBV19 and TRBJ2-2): DGGITQSPKYLFRKEGQNVTLSCEQNLNHDAMYWYRQDPGQGLRLIYYSQIVNDFQKGDIAEGYSVSREKKESFPLTVTSAQKNPTAFYLCASKGQGNTGELFFGEGSRLTVL.

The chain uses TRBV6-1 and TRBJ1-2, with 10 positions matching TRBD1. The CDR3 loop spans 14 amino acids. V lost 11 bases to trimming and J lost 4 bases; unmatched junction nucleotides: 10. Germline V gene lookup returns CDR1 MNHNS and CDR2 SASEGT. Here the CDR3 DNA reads TGTGCCGCAAAAAGGGACAGGGGCGCCTATGGCTACACCTTC. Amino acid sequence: CAAKRDRGAYGYTF.

CDR3 in DNA: TGTGCCAGCAGCCCCCGAACTAGCGGGGGGCGGAACACCGGGGAGCTGTTTTTT. This encodes CASSPRTSGGRNTGELFF. This chain connects TRBV7-9 to TRBJ2-2; TRBD2 matches at 12 bases. Losses at the gene ends were 5 bases for V and 1 base for J; bases not matched to a gene: 8. Germline V gene data show CDR1 as SEHNR and CDR2 as FQNEAQ (reference sequence). This CDR3 region has 18 residues.

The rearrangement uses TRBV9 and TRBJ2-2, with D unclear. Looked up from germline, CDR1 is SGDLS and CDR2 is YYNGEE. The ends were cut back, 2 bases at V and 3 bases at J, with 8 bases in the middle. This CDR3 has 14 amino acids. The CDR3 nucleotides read TGTGCCAGCAGCGTTTTTTCTGACACCGGGGAGCTGTTTTTT. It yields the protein CASSVFSDTGELFF.

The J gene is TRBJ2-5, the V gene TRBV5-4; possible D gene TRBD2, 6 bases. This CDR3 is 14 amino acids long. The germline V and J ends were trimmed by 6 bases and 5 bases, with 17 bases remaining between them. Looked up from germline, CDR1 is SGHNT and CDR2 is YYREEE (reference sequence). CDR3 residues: CASTPSGGGETQYF. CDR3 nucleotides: TGTGCCAGCACGCCGAGTGGGGGAGGCGAGACCCAGTACTTC. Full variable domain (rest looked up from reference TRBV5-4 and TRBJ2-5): ETGVTQSPTHLIKTRGQQVTLRCSSQSGHNTVSWYQQALGQGPQFIFQYYREEENGRGNFPPRFSGLQFPNYSSELNVNALELDDSALYLCASTPSGGGETQYFGPGTRLLVL.

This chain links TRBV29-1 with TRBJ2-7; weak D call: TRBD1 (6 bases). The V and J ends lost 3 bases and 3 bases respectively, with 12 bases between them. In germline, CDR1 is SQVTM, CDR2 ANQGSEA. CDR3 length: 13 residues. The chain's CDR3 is CSVEVRGGYEQYF. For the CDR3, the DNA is TGCAGCGTTGAGGTCAGGGGTGGCTACGAGCAGTACTTC.

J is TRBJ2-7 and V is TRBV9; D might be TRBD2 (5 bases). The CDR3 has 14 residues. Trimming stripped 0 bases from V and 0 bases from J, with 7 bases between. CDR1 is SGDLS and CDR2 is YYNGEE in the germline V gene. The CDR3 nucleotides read TGTGCCAGCAGCGTAGGAGCGGTCTCCTACGAGCAGTACTTC. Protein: CASSVGAVSYEQYF.

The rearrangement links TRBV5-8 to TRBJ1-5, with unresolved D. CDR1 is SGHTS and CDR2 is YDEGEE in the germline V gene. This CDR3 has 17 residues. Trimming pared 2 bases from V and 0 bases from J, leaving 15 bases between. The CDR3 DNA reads TGTGCCAGCAGCTTTCGGCGACAAGCCGATAGCAATCAGCCCCAGCATTTT. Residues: CASSFRRQADSNQPQHF.

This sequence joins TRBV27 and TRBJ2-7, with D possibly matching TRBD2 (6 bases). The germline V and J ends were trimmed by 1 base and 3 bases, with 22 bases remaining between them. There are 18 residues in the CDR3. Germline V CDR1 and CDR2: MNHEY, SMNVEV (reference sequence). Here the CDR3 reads CASSLLGLQRANYYEQYF. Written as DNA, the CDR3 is TGTGCCAGCAGTTTATTGGGACTGCAAAGGGCAAATTACTACGAGCAGTACTTC.

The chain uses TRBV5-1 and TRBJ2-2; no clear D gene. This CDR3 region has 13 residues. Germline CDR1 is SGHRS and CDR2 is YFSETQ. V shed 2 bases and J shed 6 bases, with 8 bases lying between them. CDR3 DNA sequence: TGCGCCAGCAGCTTCAACTACGCCGGGGAGCTGTTTTTT. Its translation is CASSFNYAGELFF.

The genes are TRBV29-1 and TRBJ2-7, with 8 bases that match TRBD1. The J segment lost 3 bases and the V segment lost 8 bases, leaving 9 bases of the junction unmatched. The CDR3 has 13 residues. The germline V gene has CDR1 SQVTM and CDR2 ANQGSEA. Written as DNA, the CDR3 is TGCAGCCCGACAGGGGATCGCTACTACGAGCAGTACTTC. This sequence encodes CSPTGDRYYEQYF.